The rows below give T cell receptor beta chains drawn from one sample of a study of T-cell reconstitution after alpha-beta-depleted transplantation in children. TCRdb re-analysed the PCR reads in MiXCR, keeping a single row per CDR3 protein. The sample has hundreds of thousands of distinct CDR3 sequences, 11% seen once. Sequencing was performed on peripheral blood, taken 180 days after TCRalphabeta/CD19-depleted stem cell transplant. The receptors derive from a male patient aged 2 to 10 who had a stem cell transplant for chronic granulomatous disease, so the T cells may come from the graft donor. The CDR3 runs from the conserved cysteine through the conserved F or W. Each record gives: J gene, clone size, V gene, D gene, CDR3 DNA, CDR3 protein. The D gene is left open where the match is weak. A row's size may be missing; if present it is once, few, many or a size class.

>TRBJ2-7|few|TRBV2|TRBD2
TGTGCCAGCAGTGAAGTGGCGGGGGACTCCTACGAGCAGTACTTC
CASSEVAGDSYEQYF
>TRBJ1-2|few|TRBV20-1|TRBD1
TGCAGTGCTAGGGGGGGGGACAGGGCCTCTAACTATGGCTACACCTTC
CSARGGDRASNYGYTF
>TRBJ1-1|many|TRBV10-3|.
TGTGCCATCAGTGAGGTCAGGGGCACTGAAGCTTTCTTT
CAISEVRGTEAFF
>TRBJ2-7|many|TRBV12-3/TRBV12-4|.
TGTGCCAGCAGCCGCGGGGCCTACGAGCAGTACTTC
CASSRGAYEQYF
>TRBJ2-6|many|TRBV29-1|.
TGCAGCGTTGTTTCCTCTGGGGCCAACGTCCTGACTTTC
CSVVSSGANVLTF
>TRBJ2-7|many|TRBV20-1|.
TGCAGTGCTAGAGTCCGGGCGGGATCCTCCTACGAGCAGTACTTC
CSARVRAGSSYEQYF
>TRBJ2-7|many|TRBV20-1|.
TGCAGTGCTAGAGTTAGGACTCCTTCCTTCTACGAGCAGTACTTC
CSARVRTPSFYEQYF
>TRBJ2-2|many|TRBV11-2|TRBD1
TGTGCCAGCAGCTACGGACAGGGTGGGACCGGGGAGCTGTTTTTT
CASSYGQGGTGELFF
>TRBJ2-3|many|TRBV12-3/TRBV12-4|.
TGTGCCAGCACCCCACCGGGGCTTCGCACAGATACGCAGTATTTT
CASTPPGLRTDTQYF
>TRBJ2-5|many|TRBV18|.
TGTGCCAGCAGCCCTGGAGAGACCCAGTACTTC
CASSPGETQYF
>TRBJ1-1|.|TRBV18|.
TGTGCCAGCTCACCGCTGGAACAGGGCATGAACACTGAAGCTTTCTTT
CASSPLEQGMNTEAFF
>TRBJ2-3|many|TRBV6-5|TRBD2
TGTGCCAGCAGCTCCCTTGCGGGGGTAAGCACAGATACGCAGTATTTT
CASSSLAGVSTDTQYF
>TRBJ2-4|.|TRBV18|.
TGTGCCAGCTCACCATCCTGGGGTTCGGGCAAAAACATTCAGTACTTC
CASSPSWGSGKNIQYF
>TRBJ1-1|many|TRBV21-1|.
TGTGCCAGCAGCAAAGCCTATCTGAACACTGAAGCTTTCTTT
CASSKAYLNTEAFF
>TRBJ2-3|many|TRBV18|TRBD2
TGTGCCAGCTCACCGATCCGACTAGCGATAGGGGCAGATACGCAGTATTTT
CASSPIRLAIGADTQYF
>TRBJ2-3|many|TRBV20-1|TRBD2
TGCAGTGCTAGAGATTCTTGGCGCCTAGCGGGGGGTGCAGATACGCAGTATTTT
CSARDSWRLAGGADTQYF
>TRBJ2-2|many|TRBV5-5|TRBD2
TGTGCCAGCAGCACTGGGACTAGCGGGACCGGGGAGCTGTTTTTT
CASSTGTSGTGELFF
>TRBJ2-5|many|TRBV4-1|.
TGCGCCAGCAGCCAAGAAGGATGGAATGCGGCAGGGGTTGAGACCCAGTACTTC
CASSQEGWNAAGVETQYF
>TRBJ2-7|few|TRBV20-1|.
TGCAGTGCTTCCACGGGGACCACCTCCTACGAGCAGTACTTC
CSASTGTTSYEQYF
>TRBJ2-5|few|TRBV29-1|TRBD2
TGCACCGCGGCTTTCTCGGCTAGCGGGACAGAGACCCAGTACTTC
CTAAFSASGTETQYF
>TRBJ2-5|few|TRBV20-1|TRBD2
TGCAGTGCGTGGACTAGCGGGAGCGCCCGAGAGACCCAGTACTTC
CSAWTSGSARETQYF
>TRBJ2-7|many|TRBV29-1|.
TGCAGCGTTGTAGAAAGGTCCCACGAGCAGTACTTC
CSVVERSHEQYF
>TRBJ2-7|many|TRBV29-1|TRBD1
TGCAGCGTTTGGACAGGGGGCAACGAGCAGTACTTC
CSVWTGGNEQYF
>TRBJ2-3|many|TRBV20-1|TRBD1
TGCAGTGCTGGAGACAGGGTTGAGGGCACAGATACGCAGTATTTT
CSAGDRVEGTDTQYF
>TRBJ2-5|many|TRBV12-3/TRBV12-4|TRBD2
TGTGCCAGCCTCCGGGAGGGCTCTCTGACGGAGACCCAGTACTTC
CASLREGSLTETQYF
>TRBJ2-3|many|TRBV6-2/TRBV6-3|TRBD2
TGTGCCAGCAGTACCACCAACAGGGTCCTAGCGGGGTATACTAGCACAGATACGCAGTATTTT
CASSTTNRVLAGYTSTDTQYF
>TRBJ2-5|many|TRBV5-1|TRBD2
TGCGCCAGCAGCGCCCTGGGACTAGCGGGAGCTTTAGGAGAGACCCAGTACTTC
CASSALGLAGALGETQYF
>TRBJ1-1|many|TRBV6-2/TRBV6-3|TRBD1
TGTGCCAGCAGTTACTCGGGCAGGGGGCGTCCGACTGAAGCTTTCTTT
CASSYSGRGRPTEAFF
>TRBJ2-2|many|TRBV5-1|.
TGCGCCAGCAGCTTGCTAGGTTCCGGGGAGCTGTTTTTT
CASSLLGSGELFF
>TRBJ2-7|many|TRBV11-2|TRBD1
TGTGCCAGCAGCTTAGATAGTGGGACAGGGGGAACTTACCCCTACTACGAGCAGTACTTC
CASSLDSGTGGTYPYYEQYF
>TRBJ2-7|many|TRBV6-5|TRBD1
TGTGCCAGCAGTTACCCGCGACAGGGGCGAACCTACGAGCAGTACTTC
CASSYPRQGRTYEQYF
>TRBJ2-2|many|TRBV6-1|.
TGTGCCAGCTCCACGCGGGGAAGCAACACCGGGGAGCTGTTTTTT
CASSTRGSNTGELFF
>TRBJ2-1|.|TRBV28|.
TGTGCCAGCAGGCGCGACAGGACTCGAGTAAATGAGCAGTTCTTC
CASRRDRTRVNEQFF
>TRBJ1-6|many|TRBV10-2|.
TGCGCCAGCAAGTATGGGCTCAGCTCCTATAATTCACCCCTCCACTTT
CASKYGLSSYNSPLHF
>TRBJ2-1|many|TRBV2|.
TGTGCCAGCCGAAACCTAGGCCGTTCCGCCCCTGTTCAGTTCTTC
CASRNLGRSAPVQFF
>TRBJ1-1|many|TRBV12-3/TRBV12-4|TRBD1
TGTGCCAGCAGTTTCCAGGGGGTGAACACTGAAGCTTTCTTT
CASSFQGVNTEAFF
>TRBJ2-7|many|TRBV7-6|.
TGTGCCAGCAGCTTCGGCCTGACGAACGAGCAGTACTTC
CASSFGLTNEQYF
>TRBJ2-2|many|TRBV7-6|.
TGTGCCAGCAGCAAAAGGGCTCTAGGGTCCACCGGGGAGCTGTTTTTT
CASSKRALGSTGELFF
>TRBJ1-2|.|TRBV28|.
TGTGCCAGCAGCCCCCGGCTGGGCCCCTATGGCTACACCTTC
CASSPRLGPYGYTF
>TRBJ1-5|many|TRBV28|.
TGTGCCAGCAGTCCCGGGGGAGGGGGGAGCAATCAGCCCCAGCATTTT
CASSPGGGGSNQPQHF
>TRBJ2-5|many|TRBV2|.
TGTGCCAGCGCCTGGACAGTCCAAGAGACCCAGTACTTC
CASAWTVQETQYF
>TRBJ2-7|many|TRBV27|.
TGTGCCAGCAGTTTCTTACCCTCCTACGAGCAGTACTTC
CASSFLPSYEQYF
>TRBJ2-7|few|TRBV14|.
TGTGCCAGCAGCCCGACAGGCTCCTATGGGCAGTACTTC
CASSPTGSYGQYF
>TRBJ1-5|.|TRBV19|.
TGTGCCAGTAGTATCCTCCCATATCAGCCCCAGCATTTT
CASSILPYQPQHF
>TRBJ2-5|many|TRBV28|.
TGTGCCAGCAGTATTCCTGGGGCAGGGATGACCCAGTACTTC
CASSIPGAGMTQYF
>TRBJ2-6|many|TRBV20-1|TRBD1
TGCAGTGCTAAACAGGGGCTGTTTGCTGGGGCCAACGTCCTGACTTTC
CSAKQGLFAGANVLTF
>TRBJ2-5|many|TRBV15|.
TGTGCCACCAGCAGCTCCCGACAGGACAGCCAAGAGACCCAGTACTTC
CATSSSRQDSQETQYF
>TRBJ2-7|many|TRBV20-1|TRBD1
TGCAGTGCCCCCGGGACAGGGGCTTGGGCCTACGAGCAGTACTTC
CSAPGTGAWAYEQYF
>TRBJ2-7|many|TRBV6-5|TRBD2
TGTGCCAGCAGTTACTGGGGGGGGAACAACGAGCAGTACTTC
CASSYWGGNNEQYF
>TRBJ2-3|many|TRBV3-1|.
TGTGCCAGCAGCCAAGATGGGGCGCAGTATTTT
CASSQDGAQYF
>TRBJ2-1|few|TRBV4-3|.
TGCGCCAGCAGCCAAGGGGGAAGCAGCTCCTACAATGAGCAGTTCTTC
CASSQGGSSSYNEQFF